This T cell receptor (beta chain) was found in a study of shared clonotypes between healthy human individuals. Findings and limits, study-wide: Large depth notwithstanding, sorted-subset sequencing proved incomplete by rarefaction. Compared with memory subsets, naive subsets generally had larger estimated richness. Shared clonotypes across all four donors exceeded non-shared ones in generation probability.

Comments on this clone: The antigen is undetermined.

This CDR3 comprises 19 residues. V was pared by 0 bases and J by 0 bases, with 19 bases between. Germline loops: CDR1 ENHRY, CDR2 SYGVKD. Repertoires were generated with immunoSEQ multiplex PCR, while TCRdb's copy carries only in-frame clones and drops some. The repertoire holds about 2.4 million clones, with under 95% as singletons. The clonotype comes from a man between 18 and 35 years old in good health. Some clones in this sample may be carry-over from other donors' samples. The sample was naive CD4+ T cells from PBMCs. Specified subset: CD45RA+ positively selected. The chain couples TRBV10-3 to TRBJ2-3, with a weak D call TRBD2 (6 bases). The CDR3 DNA follows: TGTGCCATCAGTGAGTCAGATCAGTGGAGGGCAAGGAGCACAGATACGCAGTATTTT. It encodes CAISESDQWRARSTDTQYF.